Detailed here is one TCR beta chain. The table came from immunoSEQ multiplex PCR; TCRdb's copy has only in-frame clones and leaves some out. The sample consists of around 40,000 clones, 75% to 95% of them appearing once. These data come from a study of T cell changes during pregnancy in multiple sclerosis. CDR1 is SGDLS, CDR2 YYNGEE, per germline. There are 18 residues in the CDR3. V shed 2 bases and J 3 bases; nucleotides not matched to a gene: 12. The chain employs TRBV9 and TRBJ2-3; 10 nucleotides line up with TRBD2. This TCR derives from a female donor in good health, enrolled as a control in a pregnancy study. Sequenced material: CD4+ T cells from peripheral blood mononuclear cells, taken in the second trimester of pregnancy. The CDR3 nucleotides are TGTGCCAGCAGCGTGGGGCTAGCGGGGGCCACGGGGACAGATACGCAGTATTTT. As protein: CASSVGLAGATGTDTQYF.